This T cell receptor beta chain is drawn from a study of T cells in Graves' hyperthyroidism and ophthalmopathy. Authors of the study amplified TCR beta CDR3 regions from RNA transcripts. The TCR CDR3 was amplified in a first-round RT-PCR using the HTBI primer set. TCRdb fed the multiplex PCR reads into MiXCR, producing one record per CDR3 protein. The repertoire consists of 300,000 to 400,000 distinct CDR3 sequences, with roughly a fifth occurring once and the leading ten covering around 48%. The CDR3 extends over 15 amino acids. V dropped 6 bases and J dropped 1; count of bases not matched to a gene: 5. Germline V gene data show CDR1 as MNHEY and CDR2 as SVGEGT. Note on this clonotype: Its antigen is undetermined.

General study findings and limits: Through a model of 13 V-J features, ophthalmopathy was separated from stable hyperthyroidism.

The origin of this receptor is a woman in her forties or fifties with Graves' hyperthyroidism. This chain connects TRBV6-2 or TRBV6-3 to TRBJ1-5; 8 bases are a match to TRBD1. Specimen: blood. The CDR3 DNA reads TGTGCCAGCAGCCGAGGACAGGGCAGCAATCAGCCCCAGCATTTT. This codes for CASSRGQGSNQPQHF.